The entry below gives a single T cell receptor beta chain sequence along with its context. These data belong to a study of blood T cell repertoires in COVID-19. The assay was immunoSEQ multiplex PCR, and TCRdb's table has in-frame clones only and misses some. The sample consists of around 260,000 clones, 80% to 90% of them appearing once. V dropped 3 bases and J dropped 6 bases, with 13 bases sitting between them. Germline V gene lookup returns CDR1 KGHDR and CDR2 SFDVKD. CDR3 length: 14 residues. The sequence was obtained from a man in his fifties or sixties with acute or convalescent COVID-19. The source material was peripheral blood. This chain uses TRBV24-1 with TRBJ1-2; TRBD1 is a possible D gene (6 bases). CDR3 DNA sequence: TGTGCCACCAGTGATAACCAGGGGAGGGATGGCTACACCTTC. Protein product: CATSDNQGRDGYTF.